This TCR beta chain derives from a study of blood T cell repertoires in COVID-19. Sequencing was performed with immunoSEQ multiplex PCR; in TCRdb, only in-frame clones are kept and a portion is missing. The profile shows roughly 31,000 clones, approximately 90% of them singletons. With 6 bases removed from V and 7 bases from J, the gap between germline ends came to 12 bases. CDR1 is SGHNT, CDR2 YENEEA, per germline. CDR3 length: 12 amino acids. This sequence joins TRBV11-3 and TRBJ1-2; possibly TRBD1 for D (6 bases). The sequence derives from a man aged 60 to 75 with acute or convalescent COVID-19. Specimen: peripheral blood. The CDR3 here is CASRGGRGGYTF. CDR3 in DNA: TGTGCCAGCAGAGGGGGGAGGGGTGGCTACACCTTC.